The next 20 T cell receptor beta chains were all read from a single sample in a study of control samples from healthy donors and cancer patients. The assay was immunoSEQ multiplex PCR, and TCRdb's table has in-frame clones only and misses some. The data show approximately 150,000 clones, approximately 91% seen once. The sample taken for sequencing was blood. These receptors were collected from a man in his thirties or forties in good health.

This chain connects TRBV7-7 to TRBJ1-3; 7 positions agree with TRBD1. The germline gives CDR1 SSHAT, CDR2 FNYEAQ (reference sequence). Unmatched junction bases numbered 11, after V lost 5 bases and J lost 4 bases. This CDR3 contains 16 residues. CDR3 region: CASSVGTVEAGNTIYF. The CDR3 coding sequence is TGTGCCAGCAGCGTCGGGACAGTAGAAGCGGGAAACACCATATATTTT.

The V gene is TRBV7-2, the J gene TRBJ1-2; TRBD1 might be the D (5 bases). Per germline, CDR1 SGHTA and CDR2 FQGNSA. The CDR3 extends over 11 amino acids. V was shortened by 6 bases and J by 6 bases, with 8 bases between the two germline ends. CDR3 region: CASSRQNGYTF. CDR3 bases: TGTGCCAGCAGTCGACAGAATGGCTACACCTTC.

This rearrangement joins TRBV2 to TRBJ2-2, with D possibly being TRBD1 (5 bases). V lost 0 bases and J 7 bases, leaving 12 bases between the germline ends. The CDR3 is 15 amino acids. Germline CDR1 is SNHLY and CDR2 is FYNNEI. CDR3 residues: CASSEALRVGGELFF. For the CDR3, the DNA is TGTGCCAGCAGTGAAGCGCTCAGGGTCGGCGGGGAGCTGTTTTTT.

The rearrangement links TRBV30 to TRBJ2-3, with D hard to call. V was cut by 1 base and J by 3 bases, with 14 bases left in between. CDR1 and CDR2 from the germline V gene are GTSNPN and SVGIG (reference sequence). This CDR3 has 15 residues. The CDR3 spells CAWSGTLIGTDTQYF. The DNA of the CDR3 is TGTGCCTGGAGTGGAACCCTTATAGGGACAGATACGCAGTATTTT.

CDR3 in DNA: TGTGCCAGCAGCGCGGCGACAGAACACAATGGCTACACCTTC. Protein sequence: CASSAATEHNGYTF. The chain combines TRBV9 with TRBJ1-2; D may be TRBD1 (5 bases). CDR1 and CDR2 from the germline V gene are SGDLS and YYNGEE. V lost 3 bases and J 6 bases, leaving 15 bases between the germline ends. The CDR3 totals 14 residues.

This clone was recorded a few times. The rearrangement uses TRBV6-5 and TRBJ1-2, with D maybe TRBD1 (5 bases). V dropped 8 bases and J dropped 5 bases, with 15 bases sitting between them. Germline CDR1 is MNHEY and CDR2 is SVGAGI. The CDR3 runs 13 residues. The CDR3 loop reads CASSKTEGYGYTF. DNA for the CDR3: TGTGCCAGCTCCAAGACGGAGGGGTATGGCTACACCTTC.

The chain uses TRBV7-8 and TRBJ1-6; D unresolved. V was cut by 4 bases and J by 10 bases, with 17 bases left in between. The length of the CDR3 is 15 residues. CDR1 is SGHVS and CDR2 is FQNEAQ in the germline V gene. The DNA for the CDR3 is TGTGCCAGCAGCTCCCGGGCAGTTGGCGGGTCACCCCTCCACTTT. The encoded protein is CASSSRAVGGSPLHF.

The chain links TRBV4-3 to TRBJ1-6; TRBD1 might be the D (6 bases). CDR1 is LGHNA, CDR2 YSLEER, per germline. V gave up 2 bases and J gave up 13 bases, with 9 bases separating them. The CDR3 covers 12 residues. The CDR3 coding sequence is TGCGCCAGCAGCCAACAACAGGGCCCCCTCCACTTT. Translating gives CASSQQQGPLHF.

The J gene is TRBJ2-6, the V gene TRBV4-3; D possibly uses TRBD1 or TRBD2 (5 bases each). CDR1 is LGHNA and CDR2 is YSLEER in the germline V gene. V shed 0 bases and J shed 0 bases, with 12 bases lying between them. The CDR3 runs 18 residues. The CDR3: CASSQEPGRTSGANVLTF. The CDR3, as DNA: TGCGCCAGCAGCCAAGAACCGGGACGGACCTCTGGGGCCAACGTCCTGACTTTC.

The chain links TRBV19 to TRBJ2-7; unclear D gene. Trimming removed 5 bases from V and 2 bases from J, with 13 bases in between. CDR3 length: 14 residues. The germline CDR1 and CDR2 sequences are LNHDA and SQIVND (reference sequence). In DNA, the CDR3 is TGTGCCAGTAGTCAGGCCGGGCCCGCCTACGAGCAGTACTTC. As protein: CASSQAGPAYEQYF.

The rearrangement joins TRBV9 to TRBJ1-1; D is undetermined. The V end was cut by 3 bases, the J end by 9 bases, with 18 bases between. The germline V gene encodes CDR1 SGDLS and CDR2 YYNGEE. The CDR3 is 14 amino acids. The CDR3 DNA sequence: TGTGCCAGCAGCGCCAACCCTGGAAGTCTGAAAGCTTTCTTT. This translates into CASSANPGSLKAFF.

The table lists this clone with a few counts. The chain couples TRBV19 to TRBJ1-4; D ambiguous. The CDR3 contains 15 residues. Per the germline V gene, CDR1 is LNHDA and CDR2 is SQIVND (reference sequence). Deletions cut 6 bases from V and 8 bases from J, with 19 bases between. The CDR3: CASSPDRVSAEKLFF. CDR3 in DNA: TGTGCCAGTAGCCCGGACCGCGTAAGTGCCGAAAAACTGTTTTTT.

The gene calls are TRBV18 and TRBJ2-5, with TRBD1 matching over 7 bases. This CDR3 has 15 residues. Trimming at V came to 8 bases and at J to 2 bases, leaving 11 bases not matched to a gene. Germline values: CDR1 KGHSH, CDR2 LQKENI. The CDR3 loop reads CASRSVGQQQETQYF. The CDR3 DNA follows: TGTGCCAGCCGTTCCGTGGGACAGCAGCAAGAGACCCAGTACTTC.

This rearrangement joins TRBV9 to TRBJ2-1; no reliable D call. The CDR3 has 14 residues. V was clipped by 2 bases and J by 0 bases, with 6 bases between them. Germline-derived CDR1 and CDR2 are SGDLS and YYNGEE. This chain's CDR3 is CASSVTFSYNEQFF. DNA for the CDR3: TGTGCCAGCAGCGTCACCTTCTCCTACAATGAGCAGTTCTTC.

The rearrangement links TRBV4-3 to TRBJ2-7, with a tentative D call TRBD2 (6 bases). Trimming stripped 2 bases from V and 6 bases from J, with 11 bases between. Germline V gene sequence: CDR1 LGHNA, CDR2 YSLEER. This CDR3 region has 13 residues. CDR3 sequence reads: CASSQQLAGEQYF. CDR3 nucleotides: TGCGCCAGCAGCCAACAACTAGCAGGCGAGCAGTACTTC.

In its sample, this clone was seen once. The chain has TRBV15 and TRBJ2-3; no reliable D call. The CDR3 length is 15 residues. V dropped 0 bases and J dropped 4 bases, with 11 bases sitting between them. Germline-derived CDR1 and CDR2 are LNHNV and YYDKDF (reference sequence). CDR3 in amino acids: CATSREGREADTQYF. DNA for the CDR3: TGTGCCACCAGCAGAGAAGGACGAGAGGCAGATACGCAGTATTTT.

This sequence joins TRBV19 and TRBJ1-1; 10 nucleotides agree with TRBD1. This CDR3 contains 15 residues. CDR1 LNHDA and CDR2 SQIVND come from the germline V gene (reference sequence). The junction had 10 bases not matched to a gene; V was cut back by 5 bases and J by 7 bases. CDR3 sequence reads: CASSLEGQGTNEAFF. The CDR3 DNA follows: TGTGCCAGTAGTCTGGAGGGACAGGGGACGAATGAAGCTTTCTTT.

The V and J genes are TRBV7-3 and TRBJ1-6, with a weak D call TRBD1 (6 bases). Trimming left V 8 bases short and J 7 bases short, with 21 bases between. The CDR3 contains 16 residues. Germline values: CDR1 SGHTA, CDR2 FQGTGA. CDR3 residues: CASPKLRGIGNSPLHF. DNA for the CDR3: TGTGCCAGCCCAAAACTAAGGGGGATTGGGAATTCACCCCTCCACTTT.

The J gene is TRBJ2-2, the V gene TRBV7-2, with D hard to call. This CDR3 has 13 amino acids. Germline CDR1 is SGHTA and CDR2 is FQGNSA. V lost 3 bases and J lost 2, with 4 bases in between. CDR3 DNA: TGTGCCAGCAGCTTTATCAACACCGGGGAGCTGTTTTTT. Translation: CASSFINTGELFF.

The genes are TRBV5-6 and TRBJ2-5, with no clear D. Trimming removed 2 bases from V and 2 bases from J, with 10 bases in between. This CDR3 spans 14 amino acids. Looked up from germline, CDR1 is SGHDT and CDR2 is YYEEEE. This CDR3 is CASSFLPVQETQYF. CDR3 bases: TGTGCCAGCAGCTTTCTCCCAGTTCAAGAGACCCAGTACTTC.